Given below is one T cell receptor beta chain in context. This sample was taken from a study of blood T cell repertoires in COVID-19. The table came from immunoSEQ multiplex PCR; TCRdb's copy has only in-frame clones and leaves some out. Among approximately 150,000 clones listed, 84% were seen once. CDR1 and CDR2 from the germline V gene are SGHDN and FVKESK. V lost 1 base to trimming and J lost 13 bases, with 13 bases between them. This CDR3 comprises 12 residues. The sequenced material came from peripheral blood. This TCR was recovered from a young man with COVID-19, enrolled during active disease. The chain uses TRBV14 and TRBJ1-2; D not resolved. In DNA form, the CDR3 reads TGTGCCAGCAGCCAAGGACCCAGCGACGGCACCTTC. Translation: CASSQGPSDGTF. Using reference TRBV14 and TRBJ1-2 for the parts outside the CDR3, the full variable domain is EAGVTQFPSHSVIEKGQTVTLRCDPISGHDNLYWYRRVMGKEIKFLLHFVKESKQDESGMPNNRFLAERTGGTYSTLKVQPAELEDSGVYFCASSQGPSDGTFGSGTRLTVV.